This T cell receptor beta chain was identified in a study of blood T cell repertoires in COVID-19. For the study at large: Spain, Italy and the United States supplied samples that represented acute and convalescent COVID-19. Sample material is recorded as cDNA or gDNA derived from T cells, B-cell-depleted T cells, or PBMCs.

V shed 2 bases and J shed 1 base, with 5 bases lying between them. The CDR3 extends over 13 amino acids. Looked up from germline, CDR1 is KGHSY and CDR2 is FQNENV. In the authors' workflow: Cell counts per sample came from amplifying reference gene primers. TCRdb keeps only in-frame clones here, not all; method: immunoSEQ multiplex PCR. V and J calls and clone size are as listed in that table; D and trimming were resolved from the DNA. Seen here are around 300,000 clones, 87% observed once, and the top ten hold roughly 2.3%. Sequencing was carried out using peripheral blood. This chain connects TRBV16 to TRBJ1-1; D call uncertain. The source is a man aged 18 to 29 with active or convalescent COVID-19. The CDR3 DNA follows: TGTGCCAGCAGCCAAGCGTCGAACACTGAAGCTTTCTTT. Translating gives CASSQASNTEAFF.